This T cell receptor (beta chain) was recovered during a study of T cell clones after liver transplantation. Turning to the study itself: Draws occurred before transplant, before withdrawal, and after complete or failed withdrawal.

Germline assignment: CDR1 SGHTA and CDR2 FQGNSA. V was cut by 1 base and J by 2 bases, with 6 bases left in between. CDR3 length equals 13 residues. This clone occurred a few times. Some clones are missing from TCRdb's copy, which holds only in-frame ones; the method was immunoSEQ multiplex PCR. The sample shows about 51,000 clones, 65% to 80% of them seen only once. This receptor was identified in a human patient who received a liver transplant. Part of the T cell pool may stem from the graft donor. V is TRBV7-2 and J is TRBJ2-7; no firm D call. The specimen comprised CD4+ T cells from blood, sampled 54 months after liver transplant. In nucleotides, the CDR3 is TGTGCCAGCAGCTTAGGGCAGCCCTACGAGCAGTACTTC. Its protein product is CASSLGQPYEQYF.